This T cell receptor (beta chain) is from a study of cytomegalovirus exposure and HLA in healthy donors (dated by TCRdb to between 2016 and 2019). Regarding the study in general: According to an earlier analysis of a few hundred of the donors, about 179 million T cells yielded some 120 million unique TCR beta sequences and 250 to 350 Gb of sequence data. The study combined high-throughput TCR immunosequencing, statistical association of individual TCRs with disease status, and machine learning to predict cytomegalovirus infection status. HLA typing covered class I and class II loci at four-digit resolution. Rather than drawing on any new phenotypic data, the later analysis identified candidate immune exposures from TCR beta sequences and the way those sequences occurred across donors. Every discovery cohort repertoire had been produced on one sequencing platform. Roughly 300 gigabases of sequencing data and tens of millions of unique TCR sequences were included in an early release covering roughly 700 HLA-typed donors. The study profiled the T cell repertoires of hundreds of subjects by immunosequencing and related them to cytomegalovirus serostatus. Of the approximately 370 genotyped donors, roughly 76% were placed in the genetic ancestry cluster associated with self-reported Caucasian donors. In addition to the first cohort of hundreds of subjects, a separate validation cohort of 100 to 150 different subjects was used. Roughly 5 DR-DQ haplotypes were handled as single units for association and clustering, since linkage in the cohort was strong. On average, over 200,000 unique TCR beta nucleotide sequences were sequenced per donor among some 420 genotyped donors of the cohort, with around 19% of those sequences being non-productive. An earlier analysis of some 600 of the donors applied high-throughput TCR beta sequencing to assess whether each TCR beta V gene segment acted as functional or pseudogenic. The number of donors typed differed by locus, with 629-630 for A, B, C, DRB1 and DQB1, around 500 for DQA1, 606 for DPA1, and 472 for DPB1. A later genetic analysis used genome-wide SNP genotypes for about three fifths of the 666 donors, treating that subset as a discovery cohort. In a later analysis, previously published TCR beta repertoires from hundreds of donors were re-analyzed and high-resolution HLA genotyping was added so that TCR occurrence patterns could be studied. The aim of the study was to test whether cataloging public T cell receptors could identify signatures of past pathogen exposure. Donor age, sex, ethnicity and CMV serostatus were compiled alongside the repertoire data. Study-wide conclusions, independent of this receptor: Linkage disequilibrium might explain the correlated functional status among segregating V segments, but an unknown experimental factor could not be excluded. A few of the identified cytomegalovirus-associated TCR beta chains were confirmed in vitro to be specific for cytomegalovirus antigens. Some IMGT-functional V segments, including TRBV6-2 and TRBV6-3, could not be distinguished by the 87-base-pair reads and were therefore excluded. A group of highly shared sequence variants was considered likely to be a technical artifact of the sequencing pipeline. Because some donors lacked HLA typing at each locus, the association tests relied only on the typed subset. A further reported finding was that TCR beta sequences accurately predicted the HLA-A and HLA-B alleles for most subjects in the first cohort. The study listed approximately 150 TCR beta chains as associated with cytomegalovirus. In a later analysis, several top co-occurrence clusters were reported to appear linked to parvovirus B19, influenza, CMV and Epstein-Barr virus. Most TCR sequences were observed very rarely across donors, whereas some public TCRs were present in many individuals. When HLA alleles, especially DR and DQ, strongly co-occurred, TCR associations were difficult to assign to individual alleles. Cytomegalovirus status was reported to be diagnosed by the classifier with high specificity and sensitivity in both the original and validation cohorts. In a later analysis, 16,951 TCR beta sequences were associated with specific HLA alleles at a false discovery rate of 0.05. In a later analysis, the rate of TCR association differed among HLA loci, with DRB1 alleles having the most associated TCRs and HLA-C alleles having the fewest. Roughly uniform sequencing depth across donors was assumed in presence/absence analyses, although this assumption may not hold. Compared with equally common non-associated chains, HLA-associated TCR beta chains in a later analysis were more clonally expanded and had lower generation probabilities. Broadly in line with IMGT annotations, most TCR beta V segments showed up in productive rearrangements about 87% or about 30% of the time in an earlier analysis of about 500 of the donors. This cohort had only TCR beta chains sequenced, and the lack of alpha or paired-chain data limited which features could be detected. Most CMV-associated TCR beta chains appeared to be HLA-restricted in a later analysis, and the HLA associations seemed to be driven largely by CMV exposure. According to a later genetic analysis, donors in an Asian-associated ancestry cluster had fewer N-insertions in productive TCRs than the roughly 700-donor mean. The authors suggested that the approach could potentially be generalized to other disease states and immunological phenotypes. In a later genetic analysis, a missense DCLRE1C variant was associated with V-gene and J-gene trimming of TCR beta chains, and the association was replicated in an independent cohort. Some 16 rarely observed V segments, including chromosome 9 orphons, were excluded from the earlier analysis of some 590 of the donors because counts were too low. CMV serostatus was the only immune exposure information available for the cohort.

From a lookup of the germline V gene (reference sequence), CDR1 and CDR2 are SGHKS and YYEKEE. Relative to germline, V is 4 bases shorter and J is 0 bases shorter, with 25 bases between their ends. The CDR3 goes from the cysteine to the phenylalanine over 20 residues. The sequence is cut down to CDR3 DNA, 60 bases in frame from base 1. Library method: the immunoSEQ multiplex PCR assay. For the multiplex PCR, a mixture combining 60 forward primers for TCR Vbeta segments and 13 reverse primers for TCR Jbeta segments was used. The CDR3 region of rearranged TCR beta genes was amplified from genomic DNA with a multiplex PCR assay. The amplified TCR beta libraries were sequenced on the Illumina HiSeq System as 87-base-pair reads. For the original study's pipeline: Across the 500 to 750 repertoires, a later analysis counted about 81 million unique TCR beta chains, about 10 million of which were shared by at least two donors. Raw reads were error-corrected and collapsed into unique sequences by a nearest-neighbor algorithm in which closely related sequences were merged to remove PCR and sequencing errors. To assign V, D and J gene segments, CDR3 sequences were aligned to IMGT reference sequences. For a sequence to be retained, at least a six-nucleotide match to both a V gene segment and a J gene segment was required. A rearrangement counted as productive if the CDR3 had no stop codons and remained in frame with V and J, and every other rearrangement counted as non-productive. Following IMGT convention, CDR3 was defined as the stretch from the second conserved V-encoded cysteine up to the conserved J-encoded phenylalanine. The earlier analysis of 587 of the donors excluded sequences that lacked an unambiguous match to a single V gene segment. In an earlier analysis of 587 of the donors, V segments were called functional above 56.7% productive rearrangements and were called segregating when the between-donor standard deviation exceeded 5%. To diagnose cytomegalovirus status from the catalog of TCR beta chain sequences, a statistical classification framework was built. In a later analysis, V and J genes were assigned by comparing TCR nucleotide sequences against IMGT/GENE-DB human TR gene sequences. Using the TCRdist pipeline, a later analysis assigned CDR3 sequences along with most-parsimonious VDJ recombination scenarios. In a later analysis, each TCR beta chain was defined by its CDR3 amino acid sequence together with its V-gene family, and reads lacking a unique V-gene family were excluded. To address suspected cross-contamination and a sequencing artifact, a later analysis removed 592 highly shared, low-generation-probability nucleotide sequences. A later analysis calculated a clonal expansion index for each public chain from normalized within-repertoire ranks of inferred template counts. In a later analysis, generation probabilities were computed with a VDJ recombination model fitted to out-of-frame rearrangements, and the resulting probabilities were checked against IGoR. A later analysis scored TCR-TCR, TCR-HLA and TCR-CMV co-occurrence with hypergeometric tests, applying a repertoire-size bias correction to TCR pairs. To estimate false discovery rates, a later analysis permuted the HLA or CMV assignments 20 times. In a later analysis, co-occurring TCRs were grouped using DBSCAN, with TCRdist sequence similarity added in when clustering inside HLA-allele-positive subsets. Repertoires with fewer than 30,000 or more than 120,000 public chains were left out of co-occurrence clustering, as were five repertoires with anomalous nucleotide sharing. TCRdb stores this immuneACCESS table with in-frame sequences only. Part of the clones is absent; in the studies checked, under half of the shortfall reflects unresolved V genes, and no reason is known for the rest. Clone size and the V and J calls come from that table; the DNA yielded D and trimming. This sample lists some 85,000 clones; 60% to 85% were detected once. The ten largest make up about 4.6% of the sample.

Comments on this clone: Its antigen remains undetermined. It has no much larger one-base neighbor in the sample; base qualities were not kept.

In total, 500 to 700 healthy bone marrow donors made up the cohort. Cohort members were all nominally healthy when sampled, although unrecorded immune exposures were likely present. The donor was CMV seropositive and was included in the group of about 290 seropositive cohort members. A peripheral blood sample was provided by each donor, and peripheral blood mononuclear cells were used for TCR beta sequencing. The Qiagen DNeasy Blood Extraction Kit was used to extract genomic DNA from the blood cell samples. Specimen: PBMCs. The clonotype was recovered from a woman in her forties in good health and CMV-seropositive. This sequence uses TRBV5-5 and TRBJ2-2, and possibly TRBD2, on 6 matching bases. The sequence in DNA is TGTGCCAGCAGCCGAAAAACCATAACTGGGGAGGCCACGAACACCGGGGAGCTGTTTTTT. It encodes CASSRKTITGEATNTGELFF. This CDR3, with the reference TRBV5-5 and TRBJ2-2 proteins standing in past its ends, gives the full variable domain DAGVTQSPTHLIKTRGQQVTLRCSPISGHKSVSWYQQVLGQGPQFIFQYYEKEERGRGNFPDRFSARQFPNYSSELNVNALLLGDSALYLCASSRKTITGEATNTGELFFGEGSRLTVL.